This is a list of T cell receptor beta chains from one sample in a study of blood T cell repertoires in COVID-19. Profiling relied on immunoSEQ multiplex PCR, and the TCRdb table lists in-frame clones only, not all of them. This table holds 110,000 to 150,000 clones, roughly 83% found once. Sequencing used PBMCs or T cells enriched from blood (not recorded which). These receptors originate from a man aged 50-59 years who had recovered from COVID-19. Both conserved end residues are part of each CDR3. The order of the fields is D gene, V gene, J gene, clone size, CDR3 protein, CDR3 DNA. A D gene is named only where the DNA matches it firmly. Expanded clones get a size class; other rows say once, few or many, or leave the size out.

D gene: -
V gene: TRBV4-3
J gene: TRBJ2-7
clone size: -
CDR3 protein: CASPRAYEQYF
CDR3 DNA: TGCGCCAGCCCGCGGGCCTACGAGCAGTACTTC

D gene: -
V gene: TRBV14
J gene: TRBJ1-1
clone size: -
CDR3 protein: CASSQLRNTEAFF
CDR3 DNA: TGTGCCAGCAGCCAACTTCGGAACACTGAAGCTTTCTTT

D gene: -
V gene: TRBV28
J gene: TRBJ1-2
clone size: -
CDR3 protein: CASTSTGMLSNYGYTF
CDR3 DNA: TGTGCCAGCACCTCGACAGGAATGCTATCTAACTATGGCTACACCTTC

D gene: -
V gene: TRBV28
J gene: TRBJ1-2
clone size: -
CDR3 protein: CASSPQVDYGYTF
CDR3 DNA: TGTGCCAGCAGTCCCCAGGTAGACTATGGCTACACCTTC

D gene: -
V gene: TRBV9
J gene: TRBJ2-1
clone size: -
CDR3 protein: CASSVDGGSPGEQFF
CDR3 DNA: TGTGCCAGCAGCGTAGATGGGGGGAGTCCTGGTGAGCAGTTCTTC

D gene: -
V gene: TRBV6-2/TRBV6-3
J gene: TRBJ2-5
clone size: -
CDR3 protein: CASSYQELETQYF
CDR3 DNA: TGTGCCAGCAGTTACCAAGAGTTGGAGACCCAGTACTTC

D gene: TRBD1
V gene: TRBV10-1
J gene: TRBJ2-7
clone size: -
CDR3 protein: CASRDRGYEQYF
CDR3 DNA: TGCGCCAGCAGGGACAGGGGCTACGAGCAGTACTTC

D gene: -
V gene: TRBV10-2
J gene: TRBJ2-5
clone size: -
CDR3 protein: CASSERGETQYF
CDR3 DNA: TGCGCCAGCAGTGAGAGGGGAGAGACCCAGTACTTC

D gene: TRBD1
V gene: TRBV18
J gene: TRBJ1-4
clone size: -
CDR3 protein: CASSPNRQGPDEKLFF
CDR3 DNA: TGTGCCAGCTCACCTAATAGACAGGGGCCGGATGAAAAACTGTTTTTT

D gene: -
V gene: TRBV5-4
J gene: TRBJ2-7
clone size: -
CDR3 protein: CASTPGEGPVYEQYF
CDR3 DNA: TGTGCCAGCACGCCTGGAGAGGGCCCCGTCTACGAGCAGTACTTC

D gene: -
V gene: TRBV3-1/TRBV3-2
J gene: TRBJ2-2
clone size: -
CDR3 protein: CASSQGQLNTGELFF
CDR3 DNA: TGTGCCAGCAGCCAAGGACAGCTAAACACCGGGGAGCTGTTTTTT

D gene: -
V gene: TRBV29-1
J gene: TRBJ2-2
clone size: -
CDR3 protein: CSVERQPNTGELFF
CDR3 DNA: TGCAGCGTTGAGCGGCAGCCGAACACCGGGGAGCTGTTTTTT

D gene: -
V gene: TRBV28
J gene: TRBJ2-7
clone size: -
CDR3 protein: CASSFPRAPREQYF
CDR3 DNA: TGTGCCAGCAGTTTTCCTCGTGCACCGAGAGAGCAGTACTTC

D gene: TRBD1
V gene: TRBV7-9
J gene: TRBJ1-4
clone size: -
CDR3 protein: CASSLADRVAKLFF
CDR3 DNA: TGTGCCAGCAGCTTAGCGGACAGGGTTGCAAAACTGTTTTTT

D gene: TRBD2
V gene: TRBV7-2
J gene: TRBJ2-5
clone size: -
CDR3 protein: CASSLAASGGRETQYF
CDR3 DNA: TGTGCCAGCAGCTTAGCAGCTAGCGGGGGAAGGGAGACCCAGTACTTC

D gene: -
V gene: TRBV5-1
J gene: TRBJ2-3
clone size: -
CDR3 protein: CASSPYKAGDTQYF
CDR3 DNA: TGCGCCAGCAGCCCCTATAAGGCGGGCGATACGCAGTATTTT

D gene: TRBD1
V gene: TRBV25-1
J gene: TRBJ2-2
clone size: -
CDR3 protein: CASGDRGNTGELFF
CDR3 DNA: TGTGCCAGCGGGGACAGGGGGAACACCGGGGAGCTGTTTTTT

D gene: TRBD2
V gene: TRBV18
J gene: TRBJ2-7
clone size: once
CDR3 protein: CASSPAAGDLSYEQYF
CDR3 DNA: TGTGCCAGCTCACCAGCAGCGGGAGATCTCTCCTACGAGCAGTACTTC

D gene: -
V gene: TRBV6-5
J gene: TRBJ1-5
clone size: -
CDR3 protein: CASSYSDRPPNQPQHF
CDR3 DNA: TGTGCCAGCAGTTACTCGGACAGACCCCCTAATCAGCCCCAGCATTTT

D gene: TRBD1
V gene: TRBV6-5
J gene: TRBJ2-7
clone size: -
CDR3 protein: CASSRTGGNEQYF
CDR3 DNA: TGTGCCAGCAGCCGGACAGGGGGAAATGAGCAGTACTTC

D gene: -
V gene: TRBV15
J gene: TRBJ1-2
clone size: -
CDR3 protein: CATSINNLDGYTF
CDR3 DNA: TGTGCCACCAGCATAAACAACCTGGATGGCTACACCTTC

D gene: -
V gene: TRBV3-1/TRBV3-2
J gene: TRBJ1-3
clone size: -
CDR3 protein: CASSQYRERSGNTIYF
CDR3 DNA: TGTGCCAGCAGCCAATACAGGGAAAGATCTGGAAACACCATATATTTT

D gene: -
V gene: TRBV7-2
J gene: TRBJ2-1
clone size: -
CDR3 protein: CASSLVSGDNEQFF
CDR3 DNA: TGTGCCAGCAGCTTAGTTTCGGGGGACAATGAGCAGTTCTTC

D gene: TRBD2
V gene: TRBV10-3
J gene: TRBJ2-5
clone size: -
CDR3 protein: CAISGRTSGGLQETQYF
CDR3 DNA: TGTGCCATCAGTGGGCGGACTAGCGGGGGGTTGCAAGAGACCCAGTACTTC

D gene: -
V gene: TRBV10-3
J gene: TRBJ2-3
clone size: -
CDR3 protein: CAISDRGDTQYF
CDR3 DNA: TGTGCCATCAGTGACAGGGGTGATACGCAGTATTTT

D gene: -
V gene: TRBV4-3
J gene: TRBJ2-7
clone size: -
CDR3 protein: CASSQEAQGGYEQYF
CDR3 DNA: TGCGCCAGCAGCCAAGAGGCGCAGGGGGGCTACGAGCAGTACTTC

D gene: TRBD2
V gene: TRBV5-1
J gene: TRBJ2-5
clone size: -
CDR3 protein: CASSPSTSGGVRETQYF
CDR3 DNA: TGCGCCAGCAGCCCCTCGACTAGCGGGGGGGTTCGAGAGACCCAGTACTTC

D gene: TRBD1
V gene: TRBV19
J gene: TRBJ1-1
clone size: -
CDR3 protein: CASRPNPWDRGNTEAFF
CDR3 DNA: TGTGCCAGTAGACCAAACCCCTGGGACAGGGGGAACACTGAAGCTTTCTTT

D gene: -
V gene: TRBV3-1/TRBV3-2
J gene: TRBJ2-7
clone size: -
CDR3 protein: CASSSKGAGEQYF
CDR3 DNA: TGTGCCAGCAGTTCAAAGGGCGCGGGGGAGCAGTACTTC

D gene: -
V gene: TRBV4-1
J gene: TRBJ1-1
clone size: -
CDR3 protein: CASSIHGGRRANTEAFF
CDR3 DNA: TGCGCCAGCAGTATTCATGGGGGCCGCCGAGCTAACACTGAAGCTTTCTTT

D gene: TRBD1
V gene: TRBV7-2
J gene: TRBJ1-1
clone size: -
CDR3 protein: CASSFISGGKGEAFF
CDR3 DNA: TGTGCCAGCAGCTTTATATCAGGGGGAAAAGGGGAAGCTTTCTTT

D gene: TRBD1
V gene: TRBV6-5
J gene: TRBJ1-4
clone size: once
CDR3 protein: CASRRSRQGEKLFF
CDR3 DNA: TGTGCCAGCAGGAGATCCCGACAGGGTGAAAAACTGTTTTTT

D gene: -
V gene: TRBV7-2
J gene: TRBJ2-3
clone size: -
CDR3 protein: CASSRSGITSTDTQYF
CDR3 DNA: TGTGCCAGCAGCCGCTCAGGGATTACTAGCACAGATACGCAGTATTTT

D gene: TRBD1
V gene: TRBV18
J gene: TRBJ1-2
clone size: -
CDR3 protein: CASSPQDRGHYGYTF
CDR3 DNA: TGTGCCAGCTCACCACAGGACAGGGGACACTATGGCTACACCTTC

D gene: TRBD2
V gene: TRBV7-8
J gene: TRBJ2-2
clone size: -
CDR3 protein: CASSLFLAGGPGELFF
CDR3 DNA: TGTGCCAGCAGCTTATTTCTAGCGGGGGGTCCCGGGGAGCTGTTTTTT

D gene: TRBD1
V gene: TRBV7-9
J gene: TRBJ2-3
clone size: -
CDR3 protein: CASSPRQGGGTDTQYF
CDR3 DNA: TGTGCCAGCAGCCCCCGACAGGGCGGCGGCACAGATACGCAGTATTTT

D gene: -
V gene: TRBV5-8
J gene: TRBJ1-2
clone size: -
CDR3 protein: CASSRGGGYTF
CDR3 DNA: TGTGCCAGCAGCCGGGGGGGCGGCTACACCTTC

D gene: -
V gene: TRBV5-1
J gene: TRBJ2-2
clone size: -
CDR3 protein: CASSPRGGGATGELFF
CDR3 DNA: TGCGCCAGCAGCCCCCGGGGTGGCGGGGCCACCGGGGAGCTGTTTTTT

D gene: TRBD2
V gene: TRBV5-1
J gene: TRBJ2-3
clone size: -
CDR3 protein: CASSFVVAGGLTDTQYF
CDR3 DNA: TGCGCCAGCAGCTTTGTGGTAGCGGGGGGGCTCACAGATACGCAGTATTTT

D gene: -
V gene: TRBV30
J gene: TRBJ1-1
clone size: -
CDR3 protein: CAWSEAGGEAFF
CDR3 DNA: TGTGCCTGGAGTGAGGCGGGGGGTGAAGCTTTCTTT

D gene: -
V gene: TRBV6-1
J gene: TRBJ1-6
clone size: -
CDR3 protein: CASSEFGLNNSPLHF
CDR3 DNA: TGTGCCAGCAGTGAGTTTGGACTTAATAATTCACCCCTCCACTTT

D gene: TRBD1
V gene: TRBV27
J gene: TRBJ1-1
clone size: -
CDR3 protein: CASSSKTGLVTEAFF
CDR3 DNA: TGTGCCAGCAGTTCGAAGACAGGGCTGGTCACTGAAGCTTTCTTT